This TCR beta chain was found in a study of blood T cell repertoires in COVID-19. Study information: Italy, Spain and the United States were the sources of the convalescent and acute COVID-19 samples. Sources were T cells, B-cell-depleted T cells, or PBMCs; the material itself was cDNA or gDNA.

Authors' data handling: Using reference gene primer amplification, nucleated cell counts were estimated. Some clones are missing from TCRdb's copy, which holds only in-frame ones; the method was immunoSEQ multiplex PCR. V and J calls and clone size are copied from that table; D and trimming were computed from the DNA. The table records some 290,000 clones, 81% of them present only once. The CDR3 contains 13 residues. The V end lost 4 bases, the J end lost 4 bases, and 11 bases lay between the germline ends. CDR1 and CDR2 (germline): SQVTM, ANQGSEA. The TCR comes from a woman aged 55-70 years with active or convalescent COVID-19. The J gene is TRBJ1-3, the V gene TRBV29-1; D is unresolved. Sequenced sample: peripheral blood. As DNA, the CDR3 is TGCAGCGTTGTAACGGGGTACGGAAACACCATATATTTT. It encodes CSVVTGYGNTIYF.